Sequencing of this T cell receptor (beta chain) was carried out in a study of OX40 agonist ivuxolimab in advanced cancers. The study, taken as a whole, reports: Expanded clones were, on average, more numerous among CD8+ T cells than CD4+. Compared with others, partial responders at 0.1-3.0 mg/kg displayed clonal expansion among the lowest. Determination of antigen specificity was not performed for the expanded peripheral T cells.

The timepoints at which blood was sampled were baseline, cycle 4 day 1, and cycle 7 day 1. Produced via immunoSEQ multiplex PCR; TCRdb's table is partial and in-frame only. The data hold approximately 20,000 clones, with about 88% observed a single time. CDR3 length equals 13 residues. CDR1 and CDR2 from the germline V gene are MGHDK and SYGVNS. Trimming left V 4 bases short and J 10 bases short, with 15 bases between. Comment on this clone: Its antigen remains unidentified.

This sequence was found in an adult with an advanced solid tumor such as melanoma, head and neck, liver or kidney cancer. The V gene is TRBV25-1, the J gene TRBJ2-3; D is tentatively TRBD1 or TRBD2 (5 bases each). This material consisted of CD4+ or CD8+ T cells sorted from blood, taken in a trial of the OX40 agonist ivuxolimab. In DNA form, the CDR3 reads TGTGCCAGCAGTGGACAGCCGGGAATGGCGCAGTATTTT. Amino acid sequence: CASSGQPGMAQYF.